This T cell receptor (beta chain) comes out of a study of T-cell memory formation after mild COVID-19. Whole-study results and caveats: Clonal second-wave expansions that peaked on day 37 had unconfirmed SARS-CoV-2 specificity. A subset of responding clones appeared in pre-infection memory, suggesting cross-reactive memory joined.

Constant-segment-primed 5'RACE gave TCR alpha and TCR beta cDNA libraries with sample barcodes and UMIs. TCRdb re-called the 5' RACE reads with MiXCR, one entry per CDR3 protein. The sample lists about 470,000 distinct CDR3 sequences, 20% to 30% occurring once. Germline CDR1 DFQATT, CDR2 SNEGSKA (reference sequence). Trimming pared 0 bases from V and 8 bases from J, leaving 10 bases between. This CDR3 region has 12 residues. As regards this clonotype: No antigen is known for it.

Source material: PBMCs or a T cell subset sorted from them (not recorded which). The clonotype originates from an adult woman who had mild COVID-19 (a few samples of this study predate the infection). Cell type and time point are not known. V and J are TRBV20-1 and TRBJ1-2, with D possibly TRBD1 on 6 matching bases. The CDR3 protein is CSARDTGIGYTF. The CDR3 DNA follows: TGCAGTGCTAGAGATACAGGGATCGGCTACACCTTC.